These 28 T cell receptor beta chains originate from one sample sequenced in a study of blood T cell repertoires in COVID-19. Profiled with immunoSEQ multiplex PCR; TCRdb holds only in-frame clones, not every one. In the table there are more than 95,000 clones, roughly 79% of which are singletons. The sample was peripheral blood. The receptors derive from an elderly man with acute or convalescent COVID-19.

The chain is built from TRBV28 and TRBJ2-2; a possible D gene is TRBD2 (5 bases). V was pared by 10 bases and J by 6 bases, with 18 bases between. There are 14 residues in the CDR3. The germline gives CDR1 MDHEN, CDR2 SYDVKM. In nucleotides, the CDR3 is TGTGCCAACAAGCCCCGGGGAGAGGCCGGGGAGCTGTTTTTT. Encoded protein: CANKPRGEAGELFF.

The CDR3 here is CASRTLAGIYNEQFF. The CDR3 DNA is TGTGCCAGCAGAACTCTAGCGGGGATCTACAATGAGCAGTTCTTC. The chain is built from TRBV7-8 and TRBJ2-1, with TRBD2 identical over 9 bases. CDR3 length equals 15 residues. Germline lookup yields CDR1 SGHVS and CDR2 FQNEAQ. V lost 6 bases, J lost 3 bases, and 6 bases stayed unmatched.

The chain carries TRBV5-1 and TRBJ2-6; TRBD2 agrees at 12 bases. J was trimmed by 4 bases and V by 7 bases; bases with no gene match: 6. Germline V gene lookup returns CDR1 SGHRS and CDR2 YFSETQ. The CDR3 runs 16 residues. CDR3 region: CASRTSGTRGANVLTF. CDR3 DNA sequence: TGCGCCAGCCGGACTAGCGGGACGCGGGGGGCCAACGTCCTGACTTTC.

The rearrangement joins TRBV7-9 to TRBJ2-1, with 9 bases fitting TRBD2. This CDR3 has 17 amino acids. Germline CDR1 SEHNR, CDR2 FQNEAQ (reference sequence). J lost 0 bases, V lost 1 base, and 4 bases had no gene match. CDR3 protein: CASSLGTSASSYNEQFF. CDR3 bases: TGTGCCAGCAGCTTAGGGACTAGCGCGAGCTCCTACAATGAGCAGTTCTTC.

This rearrangement joins TRBV4-2 to TRBJ2-7, with D possibly matching TRBD2 (5 bases). CDR3 length equals 14 residues. CDR1 and CDR2 from the germline V gene are LGHNA and YNFKEQ. V was trimmed by 1 base and J by 1 base, leaving 8 bases between them. This chain's CDR3 is CASSQVGVSYEQYF. CDR3 nucleotides: TGTGCCAGCAGCCAAGTCGGGGTTTCCTACGAGCAGTACTTC.

The chain is built from TRBV28 and TRBJ2-1; D is unresolved. V was trimmed by 6 bases and J by 7 bases, leaving 16 bases between them. CDR1 is MDHEN and CDR2 is SYDVKM in the germline V gene. CDR3 length: 14 amino acids. The CDR3, as DNA: TGTGCCAGCAGCCTCCTGTCACGAGAGAATGAGCAGTTCTTC. Encoded protein: CASSLLSRENEQFF.

CDR3: CASSLGTGLAGISSGANVLTF. The CDR3 DNA follows: TGTGCCAGCAGTTTGGGGACGGGACTAGCGGGAATCTCCTCTGGGGCCAACGTCCTGACTTTC. The chain links TRBV28 to TRBJ2-6; TRBD2 agrees at 13 bases. V gave up 3 bases and J gave up 0 bases; unmatched junction bases: 11. Germline V CDR1 and CDR2: MDHEN, SYDVKM. The CDR3 is 21 residues long. Full variable domain (rest looked up from reference TRBV28 and TRBJ2-6): DVKVTQSSRYLVKRTGEKVFLECVQDMDHENMFWYRQDPGLGLRLIYFSYDVKMKEKGDIPEGYSVSREKKERFSLILESASTNQTSMYLCASSLGTGLAGISSGANVLTFGAGSRLTVL.

The gene calls are TRBV9 and TRBJ1-2; TRBD1 matches 10 bases. From germline, CDR1 is SGDLS and CDR2 YYNGEE. J lost 2 bases, V lost 3 bases, and 4 bases had no gene match. The CDR3 covers 15 residues. CDR3 sequence: CASSARTGGNYGYTF. In DNA form, the CDR3 reads TGTGCCAGCAGCGCCAGGACAGGGGGAAACTATGGCTACACCTTC.

This clone was counted only a few times. The V call is TRBV6-5, the J call TRBJ2-7, with D perhaps TRBD1 (5 bases). Germline CDR1 is MNHEY and CDR2 is SVGAGI. Trimming removed 9 bases at V and 3 bases at J, with 18 bases between. The CDR3 contains 14 residues. The CDR3 DNA reads TGTGCCAGTCAGCCAGGACAAGTTTTCTACGAGCAGTACTTC. Translation gives CASQPGQVFYEQYF.

The CDR3 loop is CASSITSRGDRTSDYTF. In nucleotides, the CDR3 is TGTGCCAGCAGCATCACCTCACGGGGGGACAGGACGTCTGACTACACCTTC. The chain combines TRBV7-9 with TRBJ1-2, with 8 bases lining up with TRBD1. The CDR3 has 17 amino acids. Germline values: CDR1 SEHNR, CDR2 FQNEAQ (reference sequence). V lost 5 bases, J lost 10 bases, and 21 bases stayed unmatched.

The gene calls are TRBV7-6 and TRBJ1-2; maybe TRBD1 (6 bases). V was clipped by 2 bases and J by 6 bases, with 16 bases between them. The CDR3 has 15 residues. Per the germline V gene, CDR1 is SGHVS and CDR2 is FNYEAQ. Here the CDR3 reads CASSLRGWPGNGYTF. CDR3 nucleotides: TGTGCCAGCAGCTTAAGGGGGTGGCCAGGGAATGGCTACACCTTC.

The V gene is TRBV28, the J gene TRBJ1-5, with 8 bases matching TRBD1. The CDR3 covers 14 residues. V shed 4 bases, J shed 8 bases, and the junction held 7 bases outside the gene matches. CDR1 and CDR2 (germline): MDHEN, SYDVKM. CDR3 amino acids: CASSWGQVLEPQHF. The CDR3 nucleotides are TGTGCCAGCAGTTGGGGACAGGTCCTTGAGCCCCAGCATTTT.

The chain couples TRBV2 to TRBJ2-3, with TRBD2 matching over 7 bases. The CDR3 covers 14 residues. Germline CDR1 reads SNHLY; CDR2 reads FYNNEI. J gave up 3 bases and V 0 bases, and 0 bases lay outside the gene matches. CDR3 sequence: CASSEAGGTDTQYF. In nucleotides, the CDR3 is TGTGCCAGCAGTGAAGCCGGGGGGACAGATACGCAGTATTTT.

The V gene is TRBV6-5, the J gene TRBJ1-6, with D possibly being TRBD1 (6 bases). In germline, CDR1 is MNHEY, CDR2 SVGAGI. The CDR3 totals 15 residues. V was trimmed by 6 bases and J by 10 bases, leaving 19 bases between them. CDR3: CASSAGDSVGSPLHF. CDR3 in DNA: TGTGCCAGCAGCGCAGGGGATAGCGTGGGATCACCCCTCCACTTT.

This chain links TRBV5-4 with TRBJ1-6; TRBD1 agrees at 9 bases. Germline-derived CDR1 and CDR2 are SGHNT and YYREEE (reference sequence). The J segment lost 10 bases and the V segment lost 4 bases, leaving 9 bases of the junction unmatched. This CDR3 region has 15 residues. The CDR3 sequence is CASSRDGTGTSPLHF. The DNA for the CDR3 is TGTGCCAGCAGCCGTGACGGGACAGGGACCTCACCCCTCCACTTT.

This clone was recorded a few times. The V and J genes are TRBV18 and TRBJ2-2; 11 bases fit TRBD2. Trimming at V came to 3 bases and at J to 0 bases, leaving 3 bases not matched to a gene. This CDR3 contains 17 residues. Per germline, CDR1 KGHSH and CDR2 LQKENI. The CDR3 loop is CASSPTSGRSNTGELFF. The CDR3 DNA follows: TGTGCCAGCTCACCCACTAGCGGGAGATCGAACACCGGGGAGCTGTTTTTT.

The chain carries TRBV5-5 and TRBJ1-1, with 7 bases identical to TRBD1. Trimming removed 4 bases from V and 1 base from J; junction bases left unmatched: 4. There are 14 residues in the CDR3. Germline-derived CDR1 and CDR2 are SGHKS and YYEKEE (reference sequence). The CDR3 loop is CASSHQGGNTEAFF. The CDR3 DNA is TGTGCCAGCAGCCATCAGGGGGGGAACACTGAAGCTTTCTTT.

This chain connects TRBV2 to TRBJ1-1; D is perhaps TRBD1 (6 bases). Trimming removed 5 bases at V and 0 bases at J, with 10 bases between. There are 14 residues in the CDR3. Germline CDR1 and CDR2: SNHLY and FYNNEI. CDR3 protein: CASSKTGMNTEAFF. Here the CDR3 DNA reads TGTGCCAGCAGTAAAACAGGGATGAACACTGAAGCTTTCTTT.

This chain uses TRBV19 with TRBJ2-7; TRBD1 aligns across 12 bases. The CDR3 loop spans 15 amino acids. The V gene's germline CDR1 is LNHDA and CDR2 SQIVND (reference sequence). V was clipped by 3 bases and J by 3 bases; unmatched bases: 3. CDR3 sequence reads: CASSMGQGAFYEQYF. In DNA form, the CDR3 reads TGTGCCAGTAGTATGGGACAGGGGGCATTCTACGAGCAGTACTTC.

The V and J genes are TRBV14 and TRBJ2-2; TRBD1 is a possible D gene (6 bases). CDR3 length: 16 amino acids. CDR1 is SGHDN, CDR2 FVKESK, per germline. V was cut by 2 bases and J by 4 bases, with 14 bases left in between. This chain's CDR3 is CASSQHGQIRTGELFF. The CDR3 DNA reads TGTGCCAGCAGCCAACACGGACAGATTCGCACCGGGGAGCTGTTTTTT.

The chain employs TRBV9 and TRBJ2-1, with D possibly being TRBD2 (6 bases). With 4 bases removed from V and 6 bases from J, the gap between germline ends came to 29 bases. Looked up from germline, CDR1 is SGDLS and CDR2 is YYNGEE. The length of the CDR3 is 19 residues. The CDR3 nucleotides are TGTGCCAGCAGCTCCCGGGACTTACCGAGGTCCGTATGGATCAATGAGCAGTTCTTC. Encoded protein: CASSSRDLPRSVWINEQFF.

V usage is TRBV7-9 and J usage is TRBJ2-5; D possibly corresponds to TRBD2 (5 bases). Germline V gene lookup returns CDR1 SEHNR and CDR2 FQNEAQ (reference sequence). V was clipped by 1 base and J by 5 bases, with 14 bases between them. The CDR3 contains 15 residues. The CDR3 protein is CASSLGPGIFETQYF. The CDR3 nucleotides read TGTGCCAGCAGCTTAGGCCCGGGGATCTTCGAGACCCAGTACTTC.

Ten or more counts support this clone. The chain joins TRBV29-1 to TRBJ1-3; D is unresolved. The CDR3 spans 13 residues. Germline CDR1 reads SQVTM; CDR2 reads ANQGSEA. The V end was cut by 7 bases, the J end by 0 bases, with 10 bases between. CDR3 residues: CSAAVSSGNTIYF. CDR3 DNA sequence: TGCAGCGCCGCCGTGAGCTCTGGAAACACCATATATTTT.

The J gene is TRBJ2-2, the V gene TRBV27; a weak D match, TRBD1 (5 bases). This CDR3 has 15 amino acids. Looked up from germline, CDR1 is MNHEY and CDR2 is SMNVEV (reference sequence). Deletions cut 3 bases from V and 5 bases from J, with 13 bases between. CDR3 in DNA: TGTGCCAGCAGTTTCAGGCAGGGATGGACCGGGGAGCTGTTTTTT. It yields the protein CASSFRQGWTGELFF.

This chain uses TRBV19 with TRBJ1-5; D is ambiguous. Trimming pared 0 bases from V and 7 bases from J, leaving 7 bases between. This CDR3 region has 13 residues. The germline V gene encodes CDR1 LNHDA and CDR2 SQIVND (reference sequence). CDR3 coding DNA: TGTGCCAGTAGTATAGATCTAATGCAGCCCCAGCATTTT. Translation: CASSIDLMQPQHF.

This clone was detected a few times. This rearrangement joins TRBV7-3 to TRBJ2-6, with TRBD1 matching 11 bases. After removal of 4 bases from V and 8 bases from J, the junction contained 4 bases not matched to a gene. Looked up from germline, CDR1 is SGHTA and CDR2 is FQGTGA. The CDR3 consists of 15 residues. The CDR3 spells CASSSRDRGTNVLTF. In DNA form, the CDR3 reads TGTGCCAGCAGCTCCCGGGACAGGGGGACCAACGTCCTGACTTTC.

V gene TRBV7-3 combines with J gene TRBJ2-7; perhaps TRBD2 as D (7 bases). Germline CDR1 is SGHTA and CDR2 is FQGTGA. CDR3 length equals 15 residues. Trimming left V 0 bases short and J 0 bases short, with 9 bases between. The CDR3: CASSLTGGGSYEQYF. CDR3 nucleotides: TGTGCCAGCAGCTTAACGGGAGGGGGCTCCTACGAGCAGTACTTC.

This clone was observed once. The V gene is TRBV21-1, the J gene TRBJ1-5. TRBV21-1 is tagged as a pseudogene. CDR3 length equals 12 residues. The CDR3, as DNA: TGTGCCAGCAGCATAGAAAGTCAGCCCCAGCATTTT. It yields the protein CASSIESQPQHF.